The TCR beta chain described here comes from a study of T cells in Graves' hyperthyroidism and ophthalmopathy. Study observations and caveats: In the blood, most expanded thyroid clonotypes above 0.001 appeared as well.

Diagnostic decisions used clinical symptoms, serum thyroxine and TRAb, thyroid ultrasound and orbital computed tomography. Authors of the study amplified TCR beta CDR3 regions from RNA transcripts. Initially, a first-round RT-PCR of the TCR CDR3 employed the HTBI primer set. TCRdb analysed the multiplex PCR reads with MiXCR anew, one entry per CDR3 protein. The sample carries 200,000 to 300,000 distinct CDR3 sequences, roughly 22% recorded once. Germline CDR1 and CDR2: SGHRS and YFSETQ. V was pared by 4 bases and J by 5 bases, with 19 bases between. The CDR3 runs 15 residues. As concerns this clonotype: Its target is not known.

Sequenced: blood. V gene TRBV5-1 combines with J gene TRBJ2-7, with D perhaps being TRBD1 or TRBD2 (5 bases each). The sequence was obtained from a woman aged 40 to 50 with Graves' ophthalmopathy. The CDR3 reads CASSTGRSSWDEQYF. CDR3 DNA sequence: TGCGCCAGCAGCACGGGACGGAGCTCTTGGGACGAGCAGTACTTC.